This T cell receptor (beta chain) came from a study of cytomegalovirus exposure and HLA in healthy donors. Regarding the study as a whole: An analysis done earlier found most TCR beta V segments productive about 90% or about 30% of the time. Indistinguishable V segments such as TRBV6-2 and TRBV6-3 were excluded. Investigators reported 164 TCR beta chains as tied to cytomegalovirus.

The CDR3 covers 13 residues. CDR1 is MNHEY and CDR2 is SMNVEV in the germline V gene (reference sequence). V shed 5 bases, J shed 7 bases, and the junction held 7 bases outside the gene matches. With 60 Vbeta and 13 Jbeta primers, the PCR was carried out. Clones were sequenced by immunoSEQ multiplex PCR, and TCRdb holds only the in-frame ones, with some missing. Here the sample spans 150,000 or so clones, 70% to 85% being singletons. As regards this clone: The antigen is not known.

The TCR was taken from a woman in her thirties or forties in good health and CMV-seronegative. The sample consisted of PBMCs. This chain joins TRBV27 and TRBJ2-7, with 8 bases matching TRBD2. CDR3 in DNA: TGTGCCAGCAGTCTTATCGGACTAGCTGAGCAGTACTTC. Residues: CASSLIGLAEQYF.